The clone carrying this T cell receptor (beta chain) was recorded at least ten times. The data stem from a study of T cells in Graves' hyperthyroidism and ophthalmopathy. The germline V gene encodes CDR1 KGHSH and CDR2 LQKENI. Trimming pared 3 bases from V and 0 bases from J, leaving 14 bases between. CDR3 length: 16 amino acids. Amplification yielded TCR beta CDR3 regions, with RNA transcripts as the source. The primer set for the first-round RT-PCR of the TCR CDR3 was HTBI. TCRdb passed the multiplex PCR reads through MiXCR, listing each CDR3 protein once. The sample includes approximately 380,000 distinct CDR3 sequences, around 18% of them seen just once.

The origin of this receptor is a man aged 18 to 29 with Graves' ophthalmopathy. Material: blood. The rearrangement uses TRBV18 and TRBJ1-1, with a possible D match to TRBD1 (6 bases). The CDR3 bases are TGTGCCAGCTCACCCCCCGACCAGGGGATGAACACTGAAGCTTTCTTT. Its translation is CASSPPDQGMNTEAFF.